These T cell receptor beta chains were read from a single sample in a study of Ad26.COV2.S vaccination and SARS-CoV-2 variants. Libraries were prepared by immunoSEQ multiplex PCR; TCRdb keeps only in-frame clonotypes and omits some of them. This table holds some 390,000 clones, approximately 86% found once. Sequences were derived from peripheral blood, sampled in a trial of Ad26.COV2.S vaccine versus placebo. The receptors originated from a person aged 18-65 years who received the Ad26.COV2.S COVID-19 vaccine or a placebo. The CDR3 runs from the conserved cysteine through the conserved F or W. The D gene is left open where the match is weak. The size entry is marked missing in some rows and otherwise reads once, few, many or a size class.

TRBJ1-1,14,TRBV27,-,-,CASSPGTTNTEAFF,TGTGCCAGCAGCCCCGGGACAACGAACACTGAAGCTTTCTTT
TRBJ2-1,15,TRBV11-2,TRBD2,-,CASSSLSGGALEQFF,TGTGCCAGCAGCTCACTTAGCGGGGGGGCCCTTGAGCAGTTCTTC
TRBJ2-5,20,TRBV2,TRBD2,-,CASSEDSSGLAGALQETQYF,TGTGCCAGCAGTGAAGATAGCAGTGGGCTAGCGGGAGCTCTCCAAGAGACCCAGTACTTC
TRBJ1-3,15,TRBV7-9,-,-,CASSLDLGPGNTIYF,TGTGCCAGCAGCTTAGATTTGGGGCCCGGAAACACCATATATTTT
TRBJ1-3,14,TRBV25-1,-,-,CASRGGSSGNTIYF,TGTGCCAGCAGGGGGGGGAGCTCTGGAAACACCATATATTTT
TRBJ1-5,14,TRBV6-5,-,-,CASRDEWIGQPQHF,TGTGCCAGCAGGGACGAGTGGATTGGTCAGCCCCAGCATTTT
TRBJ1-5,12,TRBV7-9,-,-,CASSIPGQPQHF,TGTGCCAGCAGCATTCCAGGTCAGCCCCAGCATTTT
TRBJ2-3,15,TRBV19,TRBD2,-,CASSPLAGGGNTQYF,TGTGCCAGTAGTCCCCTAGCGGGGGGAGGAAATACGCAGTATTTT
TRBJ2-1,14,TRBV20-1,-,-,CSASPALDDNEQFF,TGCAGTGCTAGTCCCGCACTAGACGACAATGAGCAGTTCTTC
TRBJ2-7,19,TRBV7-9,TRBD2,-,CASSLGNPSGGPIQDEQYF,TGTGCCAGCAGCTTGGGTAACCCTAGCGGGGGACCCATACAGGACGAGCAGTACTTC
TRBJ1-1,14,TRBV5-6,-,few,CASSLVAGNTEAFF,TGTGCCAGCAGCTTGGTAGCAGGGAACACTGAAGCTTTCTTT
TRBJ1-1,16,TRBV9,-,-,CASSVEGGRMNTEAFF,TGTGCCAGCAGCGTAGAGGGAGGGAGGATGAACACTGAAGCTTTCTTT
TRBJ2-5,11,TRBV10-1,-,-,CASSAGGTQYF,TGCGCCAGCAGTGCCGGGGGGACCCAGTACTTC
TRBJ2-5,13,TRBV7-2,TRBD1,-,CASSQDRGETQYF,TGTGCCAGCAGCCAAGACAGGGGGGAGACCCAGTACTTC
TRBJ2-1,19,TRBV5-1,-,-,CASSQGPLRFWGAYNEQFF,TGCGCCAGCAGCCAGGGGCCCCTACGCTTTTGGGGAGCCTACAATGAGCAGTTCTTC
TRBJ2-2,16,TRBV3-1/TRBV3-2,-,-,CASSQGWAGTTGELFF,TGTGCCAGCAGCCAAGGATGGGCAGGGACCACCGGGGAGCTGTTTTTT
TRBJ1-3,19,TRBV7-6,TRBD1,-,CASSLAVAPGQGAGNTIYF,TGTGCCAGCAGCTTAGCGGTAGCCCCGGGACAGGGGGCGGGAAACACCATATATTTT
TRBJ2-7,16,TRBV18,-,-,CASSRQMDGSSYEQYF,TGTGCCAGCTCACGGCAGATGGACGGGAGCTCCTACGAGCAGTACTTC
TRBJ1-4,16,TRBV11-2,-,-,CASSLLGSATNEKLFF,TGTGCCAGCAGCTTGCTCGGGTCCGCAACTAATGAAAAACTGTTTTTT
TRBJ2-5,15,TRBV3-1/TRBV3-2,TRBD1,-,CASSQDMTGVETQYF,TGTGCCAGCAGCCAAGATATGACAGGGGTTGAGACCCAGTACTTC
TRBJ2-6,16,TRBV7-9,-,-,CASSLGRTSGANVLTF,TGTGCCAGCAGCTTGGGCCGGACCTCTGGGGCCAACGTCCTGACTTTC
TRBJ1-1,12,TRBV14,-,-,CASKDWNTEAFF,TGTGCCAGCAAGGACTGGAACACTGAAGCTTTCTTT
TRBJ2-1,15,TRBV5-1,TRBD2,-,CASSLEGTRGNEQFF,TGCGCCAGCAGCTTGGAGGGGACTAGGGGCAATGAGCAGTTCTTC
TRBJ2-5,13,TRBV9,-,-,CASSPDSYETQYF,TGTGCCAGCAGCCCCGACAGTTATGAGACCCAGTACTTC
TRBJ1-2,14,TRBV19,-,-,CASSILQENYGYTF,TGTGCCAGTAGCATTCTGCAGGAAAACTATGGCTACACCTTC
TRBJ2-1,12,TRBV2,TRBD2,-,CASGGETDEQFF,TGTGCCAGCGGGGGGGAGACGGATGAGCAGTTCTTC
TRBJ2-2,15,TRBV7-2,TRBD1,-,CASRPHTGDTGELFF,TGTGCCAGCAGGCCCCACACAGGGGACACCGGGGAGCTGTTTTTT
TRBJ1-6,16,TRBV2,TRBD1,-,CASSEDRGTNNSPLHF,TGTGCCAGCAGTGAAGACAGGGGGACTAATAATTCACCCCTCCACTTT
TRBJ2-1,15,TRBV19,TRBD2,once,CASSLRGGAYNEQFF,TGTGCCAGTAGTTTGCGGGGGGGCGCCTACAATGAGCAGTTCTTC
TRBJ1-2,15,TRBV7-9,-,-,CASSPLGAAGYGYTF,TGTGCCAGCAGCCCGCTTGGGGCAGCCGGGTATGGCTACACCTTC
TRBJ1-3,16,TRBV5-1,-,once,CASSLELGLSGNTIYF,TGCGCCAGCAGCTTGGAGTTGGGCCTCTCCGGAAACACCATATATTTT
TRBJ2-1,16,TRBV4-1,-,once,CASSPGVGEEYNEQFF,TGCGCCAGCAGCCCGGGGGTGGGGGAGGAATACAATGAGCAGTTCTTC
TRBJ1-6,14,TRBV5-4,-,-,CASSFQGGGSPLHF,TGTGCCAGCAGCTTTCAGGGAGGCGGGTCACCCCTCCACTTT
TRBJ2-5,13,TRBV7-8,TRBD2,-,CASSSGLAWTQYF,TGTGCCAGCAGCTCTGGACTAGCATGGACCCAGTACTTC
TRBJ2-2,13,TRBV3-1/TRBV3-2,-,-,CASSYESTGELFF,TGTGCCAGCAGCTATGAGTCCACCGGGGAGCTGTTTTTT
TRBJ2-3,14,TRBV18,-,-,CASSPPRNTDTQYF,TGTGCCAGCTCACCACCCAGAAACACAGATACGCAGTATTTT
TRBJ1-1,16,TRBV12-2,-,-,CASRLRDRGCHTEAFF,TGTGCAAGTCGCTTAAGGGACAGGGGTTGTCACACTGAAGCTTTCTTT
TRBJ1-3,15,TRBV7-9,-,-,CASSLDVASGNTIYF,TGTGCCAGCAGCTTAGATGTGGCCTCTGGAAACACCATATATTTT
TRBJ2-5,13,TRBV5-4,-,-,CASSSDRRETQYF,TGTGCCAGCAGCTCCGACAGGAGAGAGACCCAGTACTTC
TRBJ1-2,12,TRBV12-3/TRBV12-4,-,-,CASSDSLYGYTF,TGTGCCAGCAGCGACAGCCTTTATGGCTACACCTTC
TRBJ1-4,14,TRBV19,-,-,CASKSLVGNEKLFF,TGTGCCAGTAAATCGCTAGTTGGAAATGAAAAACTGTTTTTT
TRBJ1-6,15,TRBV28,TRBD1,once,CASSFPLTGKGTLHF,TGTGCCAGCAGTTTCCCCCTGACAGGGAAGGGCACCCTCCACTTT
TRBJ2-1,13,TRBV6-5,-,-,CATSGGRMNEQFF,TGTGCCACTTCGGGGGGCCGCATGAATGAGCAGTTCTTC
TRBJ2-5,13,TRBV5-8,-,-,CASSLKQGETQYF,TGTGCCAGCAGCCTGAAACAGGGTGAGACCCAGTACTTC
TRBJ2-5,14,TRBV5-6,TRBD2,once,CASSSGGSSETQYF,TGTGCCAGCAGCTCGGGGGGGAGTTCGGAGACCCAGTACTTC
TRBJ2-5,12,TRBV11-3,-,-,CASSSTGETQYF,TGTGCCAGCAGCTCAACTGGGGAGACCCAGTACTTC
TRBJ2-7,13,TRBV5-1,TRBD1,-,CASSRDRGYEQYF,TGCGCCAGCAGTCGGGACAGGGGCTACGAGCAGTACTTC
TRBJ2-3,15,TRBV9,TRBD2,-,CASSKIAGSTDTQYF,TGTGCCAGCAGTAAGATAGCGGGGAGCACAGATACGCAGTATTTT
TRBJ2-7,14,TRBV4-1,TRBD1,-,CASSQADRAHEQYF,TGCGCCAGCAGCCAAGCTGACAGGGCCCACGAGCAGTACTTC
TRBJ1-2,15,TRBV6-1,-,few,CASSEFGQSIYGYTF,TGTGCCAGCAGTGAATTCGGACAGTCGATTTATGGCTACACCTTC
TRBJ2-7,15,TRBV10-2,TRBD2,-,CASRSAGGAHYEQYF,TGCGCCAGCAGGTCGGCGGGGGGGGCCCACTACGAGCAGTACTTC
TRBJ1-2,16,TRBV23-1,-,-,CASSQSRDTANYGYTF,TGCGCCAGCAGTCAATCCCGGGACACAGCTAACTATGGCTACACCTTC
TRBJ2-7,14,TRBV11-2,-,-,CASSLHPLSYEQYF,TGTGCCAGCAGCTTACACCCCCTCTCCTACGAGCAGTACTTC
TRBJ2-7,15,TRBV6-6,-,-,CASSKGMGASYEQYF,TGTGCCAGCAGTAAGGGGATGGGGGCCTCCTACGAGCAGTACTTC
TRBJ1-5,15,TRBV11-2,-,-,CASSYSGGYGQPQHF,TGTGCCAGCAGCTATAGTGGCGGGTACGGACAGCCCCAGCATTTT
TRBJ1-1,14,TRBV5-6,-,-,CASSRRGMNTEAFF,TGTGCCAGCAGCCGTCGAGGCATGAACACTGAAGCTTTCTTT